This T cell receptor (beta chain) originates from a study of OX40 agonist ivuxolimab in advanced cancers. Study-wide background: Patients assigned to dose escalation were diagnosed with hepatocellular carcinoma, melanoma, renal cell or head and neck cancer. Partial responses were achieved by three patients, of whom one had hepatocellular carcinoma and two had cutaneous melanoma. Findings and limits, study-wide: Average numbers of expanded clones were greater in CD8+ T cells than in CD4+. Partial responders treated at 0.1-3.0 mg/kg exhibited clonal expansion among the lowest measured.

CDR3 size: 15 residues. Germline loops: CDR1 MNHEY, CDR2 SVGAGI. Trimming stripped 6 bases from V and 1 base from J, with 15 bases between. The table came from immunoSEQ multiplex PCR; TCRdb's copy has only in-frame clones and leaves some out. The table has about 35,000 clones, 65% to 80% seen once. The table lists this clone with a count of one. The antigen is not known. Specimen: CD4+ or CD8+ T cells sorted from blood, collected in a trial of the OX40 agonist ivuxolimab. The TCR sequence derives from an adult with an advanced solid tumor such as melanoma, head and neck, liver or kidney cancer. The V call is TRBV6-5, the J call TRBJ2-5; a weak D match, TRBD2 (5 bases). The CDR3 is CASSVAPTFQETQYF. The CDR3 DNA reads TGTGCCAGCAGCGTAGCGCCCACCTTCCAAGAGACCCAGTACTTC.